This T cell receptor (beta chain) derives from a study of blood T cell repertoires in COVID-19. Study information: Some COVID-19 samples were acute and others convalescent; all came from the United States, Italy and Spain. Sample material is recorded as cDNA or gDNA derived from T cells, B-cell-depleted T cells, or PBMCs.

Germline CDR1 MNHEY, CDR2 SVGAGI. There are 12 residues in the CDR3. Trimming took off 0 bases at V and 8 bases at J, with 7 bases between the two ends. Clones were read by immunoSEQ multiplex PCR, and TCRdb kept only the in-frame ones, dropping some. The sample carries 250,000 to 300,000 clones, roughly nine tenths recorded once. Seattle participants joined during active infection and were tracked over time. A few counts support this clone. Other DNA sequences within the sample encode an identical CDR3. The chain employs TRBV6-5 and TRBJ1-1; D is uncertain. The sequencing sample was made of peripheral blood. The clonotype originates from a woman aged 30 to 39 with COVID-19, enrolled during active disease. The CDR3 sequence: CASSYSGREAFF. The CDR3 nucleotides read TGTGCCAGCAGTTACTCAGGCAGGGAAGCTTTCTTT.